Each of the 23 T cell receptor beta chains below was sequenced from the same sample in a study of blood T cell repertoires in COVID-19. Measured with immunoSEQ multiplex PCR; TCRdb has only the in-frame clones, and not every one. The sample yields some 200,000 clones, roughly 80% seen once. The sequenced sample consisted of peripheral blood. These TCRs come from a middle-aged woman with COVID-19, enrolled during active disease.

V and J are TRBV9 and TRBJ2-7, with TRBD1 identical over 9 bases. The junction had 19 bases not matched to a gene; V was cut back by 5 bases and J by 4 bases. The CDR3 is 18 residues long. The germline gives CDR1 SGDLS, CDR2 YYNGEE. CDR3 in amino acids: CASREVSGVGQGFYEQYF. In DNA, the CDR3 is TGTGCCAGCAGAGAAGTCAGTGGGGTGGGACAGGGTTTTTACGAGCAGTACTTC.

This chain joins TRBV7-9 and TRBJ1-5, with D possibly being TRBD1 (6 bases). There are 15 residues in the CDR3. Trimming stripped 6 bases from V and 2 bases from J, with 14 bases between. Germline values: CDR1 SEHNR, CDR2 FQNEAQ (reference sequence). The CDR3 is CASSGGADGNQPQHF. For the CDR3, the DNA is TGTGCCAGCAGTGGGGGGGCCGACGGCAATCAGCCCCAGCATTTT.

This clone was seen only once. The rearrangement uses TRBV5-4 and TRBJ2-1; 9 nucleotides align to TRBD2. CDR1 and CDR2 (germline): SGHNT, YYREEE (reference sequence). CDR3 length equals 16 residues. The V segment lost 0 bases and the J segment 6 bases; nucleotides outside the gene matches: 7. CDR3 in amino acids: CASSLEGGGGVNEQFF. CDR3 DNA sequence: TGTGCCAGCAGCTTGGAGGGCGGGGGGGGTGTCAATGAGCAGTTCTTC. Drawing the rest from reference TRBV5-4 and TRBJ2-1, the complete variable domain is ETGVTQSPTHLIKTRGQQVTLRCSSQSGHNTVSWYQQALGQGPQFIFQYYREEENGRGNFPPRFSGLQFPNYSSELNVNALELDDSALYLCASSLEGGGGVNEQFFGPGTRLTVL.

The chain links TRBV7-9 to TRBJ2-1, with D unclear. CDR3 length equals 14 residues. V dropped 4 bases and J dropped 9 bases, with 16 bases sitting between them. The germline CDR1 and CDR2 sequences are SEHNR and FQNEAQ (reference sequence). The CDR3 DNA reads TGTGCCAGCAGCTATAGCTTTGGATATGGTGAGCAGTTCTTC. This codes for CASSYSFGYGEQFF.

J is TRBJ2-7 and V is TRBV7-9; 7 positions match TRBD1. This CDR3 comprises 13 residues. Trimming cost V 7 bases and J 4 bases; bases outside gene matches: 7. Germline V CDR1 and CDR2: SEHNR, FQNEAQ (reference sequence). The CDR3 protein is CASNSGTDYEQYF. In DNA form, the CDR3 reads TGTGCCAGCAACTCCGGGACAGATTACGAGCAGTACTTC.

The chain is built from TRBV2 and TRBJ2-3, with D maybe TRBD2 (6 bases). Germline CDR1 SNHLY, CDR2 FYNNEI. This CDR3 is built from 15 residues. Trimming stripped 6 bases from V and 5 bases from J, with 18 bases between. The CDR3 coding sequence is TGTGCCAGCAGAACGAACGGGGGAAGAGGAGATACGCAGTATTTT. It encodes CASRTNGGRGDTQYF.

CDR3 residues: CAWSPNQGRNQPQHF. DNA for the CDR3: TGTGCCTGGAGCCCAAATCAGGGGAGAAATCAGCCCCAGCATTTT. The chain is built from TRBV30 and TRBJ1-5; D possibly corresponds to TRBD1 (6 bases). Trimming cost V 3 bases and J 4 bases, with 16 bases left between them. The CDR3 sequence is 15 residues long. In germline, CDR1 is GTSNPN, CDR2 SVGIG (reference sequence).

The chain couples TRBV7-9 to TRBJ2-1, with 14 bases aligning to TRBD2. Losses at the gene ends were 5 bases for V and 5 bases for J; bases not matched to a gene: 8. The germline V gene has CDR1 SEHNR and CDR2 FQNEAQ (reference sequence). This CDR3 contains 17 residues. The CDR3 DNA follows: TGTGCCAGCAGCGGCCTAGTGACTAGCGGGAGGGACAATGAGCAGTTCTTC. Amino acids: CASSGLVTSGRDNEQFF.

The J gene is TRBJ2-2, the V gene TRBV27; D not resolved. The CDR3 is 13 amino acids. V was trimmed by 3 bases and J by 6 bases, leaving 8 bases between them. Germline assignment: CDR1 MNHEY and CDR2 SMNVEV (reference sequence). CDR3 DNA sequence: TGTGCCAGCAGTTTCAGCGAATCCGGGGAGCTGTTTTTT. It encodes CASSFSESGELFF.

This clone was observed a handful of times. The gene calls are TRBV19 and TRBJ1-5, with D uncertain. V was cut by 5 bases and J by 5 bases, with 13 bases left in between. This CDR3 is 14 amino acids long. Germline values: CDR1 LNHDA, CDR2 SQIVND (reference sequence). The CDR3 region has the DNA TGTGCCAGTAGTCGGCCCAGGAGGGATCAGCCCCAGCATTTT. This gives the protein CASSRPRRDQPQHF. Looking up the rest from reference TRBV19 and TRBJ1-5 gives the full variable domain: DGGITQSPKYLFRKEGQNVTLSCEQNLNHDAMYWYRQDPGQGLRLIYYSQIVNDFQKGDIAEGYSVSREKKESFPLTVTSAQKNPTAFYLCASSRPRRDQPQHFGDGTRLSIL.

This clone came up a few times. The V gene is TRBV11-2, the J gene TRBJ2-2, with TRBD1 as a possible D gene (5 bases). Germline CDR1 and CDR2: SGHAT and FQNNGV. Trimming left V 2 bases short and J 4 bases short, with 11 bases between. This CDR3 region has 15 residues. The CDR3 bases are TGTGCCAGCAGCTTACATCCTAGGGGCACCGGGGAGCTGTTTTTT. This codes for CASSLHPRGTGELFF.

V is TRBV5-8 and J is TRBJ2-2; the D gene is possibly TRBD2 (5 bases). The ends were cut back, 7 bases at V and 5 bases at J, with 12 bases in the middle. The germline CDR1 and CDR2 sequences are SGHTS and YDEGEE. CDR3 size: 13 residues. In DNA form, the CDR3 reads TGTGCCAGCTCCTTGACTAAGACCGGGGAGCTGTTTTTT. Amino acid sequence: CASSLTKTGELFF.

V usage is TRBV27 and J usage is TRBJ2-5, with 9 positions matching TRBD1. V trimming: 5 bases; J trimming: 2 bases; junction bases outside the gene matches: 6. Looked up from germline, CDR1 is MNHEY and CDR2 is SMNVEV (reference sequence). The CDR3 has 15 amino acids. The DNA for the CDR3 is TGTGCCAGCAGTCCACGGGACAGGGTTCAAGAGACCCAGTACTTC. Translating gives CASSPRDRVQETQYF.

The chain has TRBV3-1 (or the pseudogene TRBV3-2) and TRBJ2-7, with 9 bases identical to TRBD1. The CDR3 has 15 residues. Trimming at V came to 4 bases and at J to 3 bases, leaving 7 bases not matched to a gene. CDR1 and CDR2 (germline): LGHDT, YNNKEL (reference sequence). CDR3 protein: CASSPGTGHYYEQYF. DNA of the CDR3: TGTGCCAGCAGCCCGGGGACAGGGCACTACTACGAGCAGTACTTC.

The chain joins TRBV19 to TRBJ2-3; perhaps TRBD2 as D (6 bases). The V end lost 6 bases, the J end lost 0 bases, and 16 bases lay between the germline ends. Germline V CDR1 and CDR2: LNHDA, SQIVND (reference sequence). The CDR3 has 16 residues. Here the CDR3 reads CASRRGLLPSTDTQYF. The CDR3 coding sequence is TGTGCCAGTAGGAGGGGACTTCTCCCTAGCACAGATACGCAGTATTTT.

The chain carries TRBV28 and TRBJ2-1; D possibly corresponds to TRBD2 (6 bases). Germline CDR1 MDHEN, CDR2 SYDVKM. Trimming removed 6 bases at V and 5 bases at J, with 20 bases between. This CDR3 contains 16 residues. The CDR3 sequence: CASRVVGDWINNEQFF. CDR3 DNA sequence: TGTGCCAGCAGAGTGGTAGGGGACTGGATCAACAATGAGCAGTTCTTC.

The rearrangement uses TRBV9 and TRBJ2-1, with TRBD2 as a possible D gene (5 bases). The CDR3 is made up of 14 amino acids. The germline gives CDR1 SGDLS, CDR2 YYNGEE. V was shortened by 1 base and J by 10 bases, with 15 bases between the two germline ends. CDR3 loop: CASSVSFSEGEQFF. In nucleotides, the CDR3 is TGTGCCAGCAGCGTATCATTCTCAGAGGGAGAGCAGTTCTTC.

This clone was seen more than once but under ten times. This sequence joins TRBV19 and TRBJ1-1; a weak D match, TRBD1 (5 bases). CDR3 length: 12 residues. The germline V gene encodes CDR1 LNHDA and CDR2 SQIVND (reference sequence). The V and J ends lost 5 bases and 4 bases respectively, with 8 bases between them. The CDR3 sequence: CASSSGVTEAFF. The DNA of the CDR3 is TGTGCCAGTAGTTCGGGGGTCACTGAAGCTTTCTTT.

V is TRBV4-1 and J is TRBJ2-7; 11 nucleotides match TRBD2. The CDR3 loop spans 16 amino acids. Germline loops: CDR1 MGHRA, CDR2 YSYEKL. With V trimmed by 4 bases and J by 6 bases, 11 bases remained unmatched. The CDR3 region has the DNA TGCGCCAGCAGCCTCCGGATTACTAGCGGGAGTTTCGAGCAGTACTTC. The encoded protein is CASSLRITSGSFEQYF.

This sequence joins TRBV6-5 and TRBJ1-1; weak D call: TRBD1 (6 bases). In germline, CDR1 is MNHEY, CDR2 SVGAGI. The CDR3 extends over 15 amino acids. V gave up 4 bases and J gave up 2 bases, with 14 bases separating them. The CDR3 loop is CASSSASGGNTEAFF. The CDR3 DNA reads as TGTGCCAGCAGTTCCGCTTCGGGGGGCAACACTGAAGCTTTCTTT.

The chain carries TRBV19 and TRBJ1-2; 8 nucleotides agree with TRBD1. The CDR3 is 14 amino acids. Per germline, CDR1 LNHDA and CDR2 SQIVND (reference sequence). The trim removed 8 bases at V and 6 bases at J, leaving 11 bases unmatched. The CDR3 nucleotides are TGTGCCAGTGGGTGGCAGGGGGCGCCGAATGGCTACACCTTC. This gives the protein CASGWQGAPNGYTF.

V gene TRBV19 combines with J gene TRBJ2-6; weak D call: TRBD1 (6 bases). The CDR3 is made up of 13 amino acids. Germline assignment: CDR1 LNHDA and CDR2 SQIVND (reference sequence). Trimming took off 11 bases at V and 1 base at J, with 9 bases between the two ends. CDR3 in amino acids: CAVQGSGANVLTF. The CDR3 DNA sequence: TGTGCCGTACAGGGATCTGGGGCCAACGTCCTGACTTTC.

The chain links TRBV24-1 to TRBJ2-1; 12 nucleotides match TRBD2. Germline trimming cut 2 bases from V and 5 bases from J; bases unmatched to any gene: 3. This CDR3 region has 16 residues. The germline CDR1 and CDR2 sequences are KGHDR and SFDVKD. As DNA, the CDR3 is TGTGCCACCAGTGATTCTAGCGGGAGGGCCGACAATGAGCAGTTCTTC. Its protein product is CATSDSSGRADNEQFF.